This TCR beta chain was documented in a study of radiation and T cells in renal cell carcinoma. Study in general: Nephrectomy followed 15 Gy stereotactic body radiation by 4 weeks. General study points: From baseline, blood top tumor clonotypes peaked at 2 weeks post-radiation.

Profiling relied on immunoSEQ multiplex PCR, and the TCRdb table lists in-frame clones only, not all of them. The data hold tens of thousands of clones, with approximately 86% observed a single time. The CDR3 is 14 amino acids. Germline V gene sequence: CDR1 LNHDA, CDR2 SQIVND (reference sequence). V lost 4 bases and J 2 bases, leaving 12 bases between the germline ends. Indicated time point: blood 2 weeks post-SBRT. Treatment specified: 15 Gy SBRT to primary tumor, nephrectomy 4 weeks later. This clone was recorded once. The antigen remains undetermined. The TCR originated in a woman aged 50 to 65 with renal cell carcinoma. Material: blood, obtained from a patient whose treatment included radiotherapy and nephrectomy. The V call is TRBV19, the J call TRBJ2-7; the D gene is possibly TRBD1 (6 bases). The CDR3 DNA reads as TGTGCCAGTAGTAGGGGGCGAGAAACCTACGAGCAGTACTTC. The encoded protein is CASSRGRETYEQYF.